The rows below give T cell receptor beta chains drawn from one sample of a study of cytomegalovirus exposure and HLA in healthy donors. Sequencing was performed with immunoSEQ multiplex PCR; in TCRdb, only in-frame clones are kept and a portion is missing. The sample includes some 56,000 clones, 90% to 95% of them seen just once. The sample comprised PBMCs. These receptors came from a woman in her late teens or twenties in good health and CMV-seropositive. CDR3s include the opening cysteine and the closing phenylalanine or tryptophan. Fields, in order: CDR3 protein, V gene, J gene.

CDR3 protein: CASSKTGRQETQYF
V gene: TRBV7-7
J gene: TRBJ2-5

CDR3 protein: CASSSDSEFYEQYF
V gene: TRBV5-1
J gene: TRBJ2-7

CDR3 protein: CSVVPTGTASGNTIYF
V gene: TRBV29-1
J gene: TRBJ1-3

CDR3 protein: CASSESNKGTSGGRNRETQYF
V gene: TRBV10-1
J gene: TRBJ2-5

CDR3 protein: CASSLLDPRRQHF
V gene: TRBV28
J gene: TRBJ1-5

CDR3 protein: CASSLRRGGLVDTQYF
V gene: TRBV28
J gene: TRBJ2-3

CDR3 protein: CASSQTGATEAFF
V gene: TRBV4-2
J gene: TRBJ1-1

CDR3 protein: CATSDRGYPYEQYF
V gene: TRBV15
J gene: TRBJ2-7

CDR3 protein: CASSLRNTEAFF
V gene: TRBV19
J gene: TRBJ1-1

CDR3 protein: CATSRDTSGSSEQFF
V gene: TRBV15
J gene: TRBJ2-1

CDR3 protein: CASSLSTGGGSPLHF
V gene: TRBV7-2
J gene: TRBJ1-6

CDR3 protein: CASSEKPGGRVYTEKLFF
V gene: TRBV2
J gene: TRBJ1-4

CDR3 protein: CASSIAGSLDTQYF
V gene: TRBV19
J gene: TRBJ2-3

CDR3 protein: CASSLGFRPGSTGELFF
V gene: TRBV7-9
J gene: TRBJ2-2

CDR3 protein: CASSINGYGTTRKYF
V gene: TRBV19
J gene: TRBJ2-7

CDR3 protein: CASKDRDRENTEAFF
V gene: TRBV6-1
J gene: TRBJ1-1